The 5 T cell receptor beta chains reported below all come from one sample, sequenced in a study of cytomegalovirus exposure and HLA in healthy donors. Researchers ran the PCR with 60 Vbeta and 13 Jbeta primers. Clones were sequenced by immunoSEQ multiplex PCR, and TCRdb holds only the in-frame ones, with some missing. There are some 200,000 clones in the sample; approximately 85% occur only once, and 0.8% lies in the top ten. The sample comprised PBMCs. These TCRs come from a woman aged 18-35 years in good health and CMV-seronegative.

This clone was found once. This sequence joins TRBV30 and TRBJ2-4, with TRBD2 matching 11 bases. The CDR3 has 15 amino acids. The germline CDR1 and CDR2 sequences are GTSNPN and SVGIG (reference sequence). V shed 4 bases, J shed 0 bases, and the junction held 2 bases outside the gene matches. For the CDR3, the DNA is TGTGCCTGGACTAGCGGGGGGCTAGCCAAAAACATTCAGTACTTC. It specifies CAWTSGGLAKNIQYF.

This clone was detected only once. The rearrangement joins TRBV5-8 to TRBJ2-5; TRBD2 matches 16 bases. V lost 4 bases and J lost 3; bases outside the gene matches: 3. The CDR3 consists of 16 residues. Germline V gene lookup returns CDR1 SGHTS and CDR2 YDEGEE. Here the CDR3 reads CASSPGTSGREETQYF. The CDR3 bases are TGTGCCAGCAGCCCCGGGACTAGCGGGAGGGAAGAGACCCAGTACTTC. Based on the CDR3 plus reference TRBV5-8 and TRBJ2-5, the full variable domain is EAGVTQSPTHLIKTRGQQATLRCSPISGHTSVYWYQQALGLGLQFLLWYDEGEERNRGNFPPRFSGRQFPNYSSELNVNALELEDSALYLCASSPGTSGREETQYFGPGTRLLVL.

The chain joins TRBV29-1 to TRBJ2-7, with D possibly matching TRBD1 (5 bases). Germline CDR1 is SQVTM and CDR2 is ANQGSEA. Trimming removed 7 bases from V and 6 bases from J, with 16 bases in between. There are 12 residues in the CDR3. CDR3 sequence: CSAEAQGLEQYF. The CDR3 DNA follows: TGCAGCGCTGAGGCGCAGGGTCTCGAGCAGTACTTC.

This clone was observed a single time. The CDR3 nucleotides read TGTGCCAGCAGCTTGTGGGCGGGGGGCGCAGATACGCAGTATTTT. This gives the protein CASSLWAGGADTQYF. The chain joins TRBV5-4 to TRBJ2-3; 8 nucleotides match TRBD2. The CDR3 length is 15 residues. CDR1 is SGHNT, CDR2 YYREEE, per germline (reference sequence). V was pared by 1 base and J by 4 bases, with 5 bases of the junction left unmatched. Variable domain in full (rest from reference TRBV5-4 and TRBJ2-3): ETGVTQSPTHLIKTRGQQVTLRCSSQSGHNTVSWYQQALGQGPQFIFQYYREEENGRGNFPPRFSGLQFPNYSSELNVNALELDDSALYLCASSLWAGGADTQYFGPGTRLTVL.

CDR3 region: CASIWTGGTDTQYF. In nucleotides, the CDR3 is TGTGCCAGCATCTGGACAGGGGGCACAGATACGCAGTATTTT. The rearrangement uses TRBV6-1 and TRBJ2-3; 9 nucleotides agree with TRBD1. Germline lookup yields CDR1 MNHNS and CDR2 SASEGT. The CDR3 is 14 residues long. V shed 7 bases and J 1 base; nucleotides not matched to a gene: 3.